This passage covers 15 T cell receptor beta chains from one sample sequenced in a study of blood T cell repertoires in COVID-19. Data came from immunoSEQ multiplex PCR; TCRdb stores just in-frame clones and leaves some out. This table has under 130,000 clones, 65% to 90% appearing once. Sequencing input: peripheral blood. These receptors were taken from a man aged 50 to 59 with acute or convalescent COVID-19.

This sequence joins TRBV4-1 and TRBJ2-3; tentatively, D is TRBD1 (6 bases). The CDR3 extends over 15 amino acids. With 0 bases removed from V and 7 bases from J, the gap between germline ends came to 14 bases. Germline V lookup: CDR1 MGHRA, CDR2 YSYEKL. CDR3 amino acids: CASSQERRRGYTQYF. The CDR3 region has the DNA TGCGCCAGCAGCCAAGAGCGGAGAAGGGGGTATACGCAGTATTTT.

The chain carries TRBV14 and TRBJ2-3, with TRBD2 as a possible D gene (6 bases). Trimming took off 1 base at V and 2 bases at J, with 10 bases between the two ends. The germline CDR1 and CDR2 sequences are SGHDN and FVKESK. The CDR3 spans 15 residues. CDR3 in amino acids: CASSQVGGPTDTQYF. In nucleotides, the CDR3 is TGTGCCAGCAGCCAAGTGGGAGGCCCCACAGATACGCAGTATTTT.

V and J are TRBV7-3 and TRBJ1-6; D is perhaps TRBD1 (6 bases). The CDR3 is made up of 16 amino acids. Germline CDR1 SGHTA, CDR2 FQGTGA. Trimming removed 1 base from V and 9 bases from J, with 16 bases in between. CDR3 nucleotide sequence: TGTGCCAGCAGCTTAATGGGGAGGGGGACGGGTTCACCCCTCCACTTT. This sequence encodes CASSLMGRGTGSPLHF.

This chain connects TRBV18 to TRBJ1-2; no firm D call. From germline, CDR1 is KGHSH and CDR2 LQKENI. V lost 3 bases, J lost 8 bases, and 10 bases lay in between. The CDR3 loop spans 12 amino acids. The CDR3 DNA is TGTGCCAGCTCACCCATCCCGGGGGGCTACACCTTC. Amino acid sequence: CASSPIPGGYTF.

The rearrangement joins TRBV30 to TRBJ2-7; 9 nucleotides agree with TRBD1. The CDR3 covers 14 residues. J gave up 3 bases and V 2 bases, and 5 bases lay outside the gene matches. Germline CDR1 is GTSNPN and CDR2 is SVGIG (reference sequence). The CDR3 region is CAWSRTGGYYEQYF. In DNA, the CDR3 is TGTGCCTGGAGTCGAACAGGGGGCTACTACGAGCAGTACTTC.

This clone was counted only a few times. The CDR3 loop reads CASSVALGRGNYGYTF. DNA for the CDR3: TGTGCCAGCAGCGTAGCTCTTGGGAGGGGTAACTATGGCTACACCTTC. The V gene is TRBV9, the J gene TRBJ1-2; maybe TRBD1 (5 bases). Germline CDR1 and CDR2: SGDLS and YYNGEE. V lost 0 bases, J lost 1 base, and 13 bases lay in between. The CDR3 totals 16 residues.

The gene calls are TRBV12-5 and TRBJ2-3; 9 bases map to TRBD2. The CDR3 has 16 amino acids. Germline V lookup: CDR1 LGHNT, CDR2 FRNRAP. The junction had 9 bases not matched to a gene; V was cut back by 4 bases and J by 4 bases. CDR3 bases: TGTGCTAGTGGTTCGCTTGGCGGGGGGGCCGCAGATACGCAGTATTTT. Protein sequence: CASGSLGGGAADTQYF.

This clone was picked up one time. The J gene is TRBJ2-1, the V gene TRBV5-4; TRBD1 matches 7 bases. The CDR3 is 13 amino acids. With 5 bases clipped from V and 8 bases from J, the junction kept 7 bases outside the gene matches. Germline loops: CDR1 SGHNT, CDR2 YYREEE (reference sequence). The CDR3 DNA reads TGTGCCAGCAGACGGGCCACAGGGGATGAGCAGTTCTTC. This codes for CASRRATGDEQFF.

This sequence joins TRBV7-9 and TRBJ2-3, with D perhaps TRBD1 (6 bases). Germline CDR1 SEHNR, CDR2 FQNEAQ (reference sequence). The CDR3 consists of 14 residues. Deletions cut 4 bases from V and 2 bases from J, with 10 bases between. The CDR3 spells CASSYRQVTDTQYF. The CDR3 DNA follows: TGTGCCAGCAGCTACCGACAGGTCACAGATACGCAGTATTTT. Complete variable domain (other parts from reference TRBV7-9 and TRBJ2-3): DTGVSQNPRHKITKRGQNVTFRCDPISEHNRLYWYRQTLGQGPEFLTYFQNEAQLEKSRLLSDRFSAERPKGSFSTLEIQRTEQGDSAMYLCASSYRQVTDTQYFGPGTRLTVL.

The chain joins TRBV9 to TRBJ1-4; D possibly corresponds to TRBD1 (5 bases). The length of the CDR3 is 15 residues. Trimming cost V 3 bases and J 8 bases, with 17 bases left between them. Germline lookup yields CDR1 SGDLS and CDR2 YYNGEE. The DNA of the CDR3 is TGTGCCAGCAGCGCCGACAGTACCCACAGCGAAAAACTGTTTTTT. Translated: CASSADSTHSEKLFF.

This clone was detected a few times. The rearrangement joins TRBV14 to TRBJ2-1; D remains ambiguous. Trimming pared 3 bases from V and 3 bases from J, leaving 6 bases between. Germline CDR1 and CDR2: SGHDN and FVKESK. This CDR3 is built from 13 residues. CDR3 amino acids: CASSQVVYNEQFF. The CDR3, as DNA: TGTGCCAGCAGCCAGGTAGTCTACAATGAGCAGTTCTTC.

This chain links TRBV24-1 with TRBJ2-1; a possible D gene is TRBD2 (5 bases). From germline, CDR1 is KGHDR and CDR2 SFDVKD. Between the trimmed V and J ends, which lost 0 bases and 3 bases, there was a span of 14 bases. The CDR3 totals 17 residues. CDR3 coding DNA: TGTGCCACCAGTGATTTGCAATCTAGCACGAACTACAATGAGCAGTTCTTC. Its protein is CATSDLQSSTNYNEQFF.

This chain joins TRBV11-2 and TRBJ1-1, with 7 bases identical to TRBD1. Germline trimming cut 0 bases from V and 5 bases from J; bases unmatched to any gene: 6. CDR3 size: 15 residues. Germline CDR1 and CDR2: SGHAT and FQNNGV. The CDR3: CASSLDPGGTTEAFF. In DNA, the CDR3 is TGTGCCAGCAGCTTAGATCCAGGGGGGACGACTGAAGCTTTCTTT.

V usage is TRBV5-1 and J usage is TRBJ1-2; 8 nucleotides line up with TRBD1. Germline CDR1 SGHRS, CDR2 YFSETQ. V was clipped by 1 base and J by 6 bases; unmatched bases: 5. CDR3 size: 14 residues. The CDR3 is CASSLRQGLNGYTF. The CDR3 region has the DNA TGCGCCAGCAGCTTGAGACAGGGGCTTAATGGCTACACCTTC.

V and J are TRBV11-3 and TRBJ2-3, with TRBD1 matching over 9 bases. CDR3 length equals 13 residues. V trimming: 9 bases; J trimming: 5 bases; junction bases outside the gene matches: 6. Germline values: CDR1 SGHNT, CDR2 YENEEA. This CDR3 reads CASTGTGRDTQYF. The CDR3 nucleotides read TGTGCCAGTACCGGGACAGGGAGAGATACGCAGTATTTT. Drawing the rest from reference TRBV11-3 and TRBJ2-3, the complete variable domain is EAGVVQSPRYKIIEKKQPVAFWCNPISGHNTLYWYLQNLGQGPELLIRYENEEAVDDSQLPKDRFSAERLKGVDSTLKIQPAELGDSAVYLCASTGTGRDTQYFGPGTRLTVL.